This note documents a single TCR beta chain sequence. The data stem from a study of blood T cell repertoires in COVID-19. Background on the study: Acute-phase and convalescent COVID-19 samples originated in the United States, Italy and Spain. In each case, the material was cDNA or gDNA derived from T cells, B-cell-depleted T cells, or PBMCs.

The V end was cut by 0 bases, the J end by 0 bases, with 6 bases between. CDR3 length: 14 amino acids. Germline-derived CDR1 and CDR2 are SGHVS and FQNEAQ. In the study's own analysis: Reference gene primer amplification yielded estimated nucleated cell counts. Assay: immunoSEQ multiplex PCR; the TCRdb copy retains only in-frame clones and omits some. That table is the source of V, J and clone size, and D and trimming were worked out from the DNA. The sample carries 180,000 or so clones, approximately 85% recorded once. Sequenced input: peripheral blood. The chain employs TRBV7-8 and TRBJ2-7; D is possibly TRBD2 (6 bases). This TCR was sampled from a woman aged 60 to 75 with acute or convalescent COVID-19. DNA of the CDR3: TGTGCCAGCAGCTTAGCTAGCGGCTCCTACGAGCAGTACTTC. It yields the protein CASSLASGSYEQYF. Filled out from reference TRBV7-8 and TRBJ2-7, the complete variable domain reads GAGVSQSPRYKVAKRGQDVALRCDPISGHVSLFWYQQALGQGPEFLTYFQNEAQLDKSGLPSDRFFAERPEGSVSTLKIQRTQQEDSAVYLCASSLASGSYEQYFGPGTRLTVT.